The 14 T cell receptor beta chains below all came from one sample that was sequenced in a study of cytomegalovirus exposure and HLA in healthy donors. PCR primers comprised 60 Vbeta and 13 Jbeta primers. Some clones are missing from TCRdb's copy, which holds only in-frame ones; the method was immunoSEQ multiplex PCR. The sample lists some 220,000 clones, about 80% seen once, with 0.55% to 0.7% in the top ten. The sample taken for sequencing was PBMCs. The receptor set was obtained from a woman in her thirties or forties in good health and CMV-seronegative.

The CDR3 spells CASSPTGTGVYQETQYF. In DNA, the CDR3 is TGTGCCAGCAGTCCTACCGGGACAGGGGTATACCAAGAGACCCAGTACTTC. The rearrangement joins TRBV7-3 to TRBJ2-5; TRBD1 aligns across 10 bases. The V and J ends lost 6 bases and 0 bases, in that order; junction bases with no gene match: 10. The germline V gene encodes CDR1 SGHTA and CDR2 FQGTGA. CDR3 size: 17 residues. The full variable domain, completed using reference TRBV7-3 and TRBJ2-5, is GAGVSQTPSNKVTEKGKYVELRCDPISGHTALYWYRQSLGQGPEFLIYFQGTGAADDSGLPNDRFFAVRPEGSVSTLKIQRTERGDSAVYLCASSPTGTGVYQETQYFGPGTRLLVL.

The chain carries TRBV9 and TRBJ2-1, with 8 bases that match TRBD2. In germline, CDR1 is SGDLS, CDR2 YYNGEE. The CDR3 is made up of 15 amino acids. After removal of 2 bases from V and 6 bases from J, the junction contained 7 bases not matched to a gene. The CDR3 DNA reads TGTGCCAGCAGCGTTCGGGGGGGCCCTGGCAATGAGCAGTTCTTC. The encoded protein is CASSVRGGPGNEQFF.

V and J are TRBV10-1 and TRBJ2-5; D might be TRBD2 (7 bases). The end of the DNA fits TRBJ2-7 better, so the J call may be wrong. The CDR3 contains 14 residues. CDR1 WNHNN and CDR2 SYGVQD come from the germline V gene (reference sequence). The CDR3: CASSESRGGHEQYF. The DNA for the CDR3 is TGCGCCAGCAGTGAGTCGAGGGGGGGTCACGAGCAGTACTTC.

The chain recombines TRBV29-1 with TRBJ2-5; 11 bases match TRBD2. Germline V gene lookup returns CDR1 SQVTM and CDR2 ANQGSEA. V lost 6 bases and J lost 4; bases outside the gene matches: 7. The CDR3 has 14 amino acids. DNA of the CDR3: TGCAGCGTCTCCCGTAGCGGGGGGGGAGAGACCCAGTACTTC. Protein: CSVSRSGGGETQYF.

V gene TRBV6-5 combines with J gene TRBJ1-1, with D uncertain. The CDR3 is made up of 13 amino acids. Trimming removed 2 bases at V and 11 bases at J, with 15 bases between. CDR1 is MNHEY and CDR2 is SVGAGI in the germline V gene. CDR3 loop: CASSYSVNGLAFF. CDR3 bases: TGTGCCAGCAGTTACAGCGTAAACGGGTTGGCTTTCTTT.

This clone was counted once. The chain combines TRBV30 with TRBJ2-5; tentatively, D is TRBD2 (6 bases). Trimming left V 5 bases short and J 2 bases short, with 12 bases between. The V gene's germline CDR1 is GTSNPN and CDR2 SVGIG (reference sequence). This CDR3 has 13 residues. The CDR3 coding sequence is TGTGCCTGGCGAAGGGCGGGGCAAGAGACCCAGTACTTC. Amino acid sequence: CAWRRAGQETQYF.

The chain joins TRBV10-3 to TRBJ2-7; 9 nucleotides match TRBD1. This CDR3 has 14 amino acids. V trimming: 3 bases; J trimming: 5 bases; junction bases outside the gene matches: 5. Looked up from germline, CDR1 is ENHRY and CDR2 is SYGVKD. The CDR3 spells CAISENRDRDEQYF. DNA for the CDR3: TGTGCCATCAGTGAAAACCGGGACAGGGACGAGCAGTACTTC.

This chain uses TRBV6-6 with TRBJ1-4; no clear D gene. Germline CDR1 reads MNHNY; CDR2 reads SVGAGI (reference sequence). Between the trimmed V and J ends, which lost 1 base and 7 bases, there was a span of 13 bases. This CDR3 has 15 amino acids. The CDR3 protein is CASSYYPSAGEKLFF. CDR3 sequence (DNA): TGTGCCAGCAGTTACTACCCCTCAGCGGGTGAAAAACTGTTTTTT.

The gene calls are TRBV10-1 and TRBJ1-2; D is perhaps TRBD1 (5 bases). V was shortened by 7 bases and J by 8 bases, with 11 bases between the two germline ends. Germline loops: CDR1 WNHNN, CDR2 SYGVQD (reference sequence). The CDR3 has 11 residues. The CDR3 nucleotides read TGCGCCAGCACCGGAGGGGCGGGCTACACCTTC. This codes for CASTGGAGYTF.

The chain links TRBV19 to TRBJ2-2; a possible D gene is TRBD2 (7 bases). This CDR3 region has 18 residues. The germline V gene has CDR1 LNHDA and CDR2 SQIVND (reference sequence). V shed 5 bases and J shed 0 bases, with 19 bases lying between them. CDR3 amino acids: CASSPHPAGATNTGELFF. In nucleotides, the CDR3 is TGTGCCAGTAGTCCTCACCCGGCGGGGGCCACGAACACCGGGGAGCTGTTTTTT.

The chain has TRBV9 and TRBJ1-5, with 7 bases fitting TRBD1. The CDR3 extends over 21 amino acids. Germline values: CDR1 SGDLS, CDR2 YYNGEE. Trimming took 0 bases from V and 2 from J; bases not matched to a gene: 20. The DNA of the CDR3 is TGTGCCAGCAGCGTAGAGGAAATTGTTAGGACAGGCGGCTATGGCAATCAGCCCCAGCATTTT. Amino acids: CASSVEEIVRTGGYGNQPQHF.

Only a few counts were recorded for this clone. This chain uses TRBV6-5 with TRBJ2-3; 7 nucleotides match TRBD1. Germline values: CDR1 MNHEY, CDR2 SVGAGI. The CDR3 loop spans 15 amino acids. After removal of 5 bases from V and 0 bases from J, the junction contained 5 bases not matched to a gene. CDR3 amino acids: CASSNRGPSTDTQYF. In nucleotides, the CDR3 is TGTGCCAGCAGTAACAGGGGCCCAAGCACAGATACGCAGTATTTT.

This clone was observed a single time. The chain has TRBV7-2 and TRBJ2-1; 11 bases fit TRBD2. The CDR3 has 16 residues. CDR1 is SGHTA, CDR2 FQGNSA, per germline. J gave up 9 bases and V 2 bases, and 9 bases lay outside the gene matches. The CDR3 protein is CASSLFSLAGGSEQFF. CDR3 DNA: TGTGCCAGCAGCTTATTCAGTCTAGCGGGGGGAAGTGAGCAGTTCTTC.

The chain recombines TRBV9 with TRBJ2-1; D perhaps matches TRBD2 (6 bases). CDR1 and CDR2 from the germline V gene are SGDLS and YYNGEE. There are 14 residues in the CDR3. The V end was cut by 0 bases, the J end by 3 bases, with 7 bases between. The CDR3 region has the DNA TGTGCCAGCAGCGTAGGGGGGGACTACAATGAGCAGTTCTTC. Its protein product is CASSVGGDYNEQFF.